One sample yielded the 28 T cell receptor beta chains listed below, sequenced in a study of T cell responses to AZD1222 COVID-19 vaccine. The protocol was immunoSEQ multiplex PCR, while the TCRdb copy is restricted to in-frame clones and leaves out a portion. The sample lists some 60,000 clones; 75% to 90% were seen once. Material: peripheral blood, obtained 28 days after the second AZD1222 dose. All receptors come from an adult who received the AZD1222 COVID-19 vaccine.

The chain joins TRBV28 to TRBJ2-3, with 8 bases identical to TRBD2. The CDR3 extends over 16 amino acids. Germline trimming cut 6 bases from V and 0 bases from J; bases unmatched to any gene: 8. Per germline, CDR1 MDHEN and CDR2 SYDVKM. CDR3: CASRYGGAPSTDTQYF. The CDR3 nucleotides read TGTGCCAGCAGGTACGGGGGGGCCCCTAGCACAGATACGCAGTATTTT. The full variable domain, rest sourced from reference TRBV28 and TRBJ2-3, is DVKVTQSSRYLVKRTGEKVFLECVQDMDHENMFWYRQDPGLGLRLIYFSYDVKMKEKGDIPEGYSVSREKKERFSLILESASTNQTSMYLCASRYGGAPSTDTQYFGPGTRLTVL.

V usage is TRBV18 and J usage is TRBJ1-3; D call uncertain. The CDR3 spans 13 residues. Germline CDR1 KGHSH, CDR2 LQKENI. The V end was cut by 5 bases, the J end by 1 base, with 6 bases between. The CDR3 loop is CASSTGSGNTIYF. The CDR3 DNA follows: TGTGCCAGCTCAACGGGGTCTGGAAACACCATATATTTT. Full variable domain (missing parts from reference TRBV18 and TRBJ1-3): NAGVMQNPRHLVRRRGQEARLRCSPMKGHSHVYWYRQLPEEGLKFMVYLQKENIIDESGMPKERFSAEFPKEGPSILRIQQVVRGDSAAYFCASSTGSGNTIYFGEGSWLTVV.

This rearrangement joins TRBV2 to TRBJ1-6; 8 positions agree with TRBD1. The V gene end was trimmed by 3 bases and the J gene end by 9 bases; junction bases not matched to a gene: 10. Germline CDR1 reads SNHLY; CDR2 reads FYNNEI. This CDR3 is 16 amino acids long. The CDR3 loop is CASSEGTGDLGSPLHF. The CDR3 DNA reads as TGTGCCAGCAGTGAGGGGACAGGCGACTTAGGTTCACCCCTCCACTTT. The full variable domain, its missing parts supplied by reference TRBV2 and TRBJ1-6, is EPEVTQTPSHQVTQMGQEVILRCVPISNHLYFYWYRQILGQKVEFLVSFYNNEISEKSEIFDDQFSVERPDGSNFTLKIRSTKLEDSAMYFCASSEGTGDLGSPLHFGNGTRLTVT.

The V and J genes are TRBV19 and TRBJ2-7; no clear D. The CDR3 consists of 15 residues. Per the germline V gene, CDR1 is LNHDA and CDR2 is SQIVND (reference sequence). Trimming removed 3 bases at V and 0 bases at J, with 12 bases between. CDR3 coding DNA: TGTGCCAGTAGTATCCAAACTTTGGGCTCCTACGAGCAGTACTTC. This gives the protein CASSIQTLGSYEQYF.

This rearrangement joins TRBV24-1 to TRBJ2-7; D gene unclear. This CDR3 is built from 14 residues. Germline V lookup: CDR1 KGHDR, CDR2 SFDVKD. V shed 3 bases and J shed 0 bases, with 8 bases lying between them. CDR3: CATSDGRISYEQYF. DNA for the CDR3: TGTGCCACCAGTGATGGAAGGATCTCCTACGAGCAGTACTTC.

This rearrangement joins TRBV10-3 to TRBJ2-5; unclear D gene. The V end was cut by 3 bases, the J end by 2 bases, with 7 bases between. CDR3 size: 13 residues. Germline V gene sequence: CDR1 ENHRY, CDR2 SYGVKD. Here the CDR3 reads CAISDIGQETQYF. The CDR3 DNA reads as TGTGCCATCAGTGATATTGGACAAGAGACCCAGTACTTC.

This clone came up once. The chain recombines TRBV27 with TRBJ1-6; no definite D call. V lost 3 bases and J 0 bases, leaving 9 bases between the germline ends. Germline CDR1 reads MNHEY; CDR2 reads SMNVEV (reference sequence). This CDR3 region has 16 residues. CDR3 sequence reads: CASSLSPSSYNSPLHF. DNA of the CDR3: TGTGCCAGCAGTTTGTCCCCTAGCTCCTATAATTCACCCCTCCACTTT.

The chain has TRBV7-2 and TRBJ2-7; 10 bases fit TRBD1. CDR3 size: 14 residues. Germline V gives CDR1 SGHTA, CDR2 FQGNSA. V lost 4 bases to trimming and J lost 3 bases; unmatched junction nucleotides: 3. The CDR3 loop reads CASSSGQGIYEQYF. The CDR3 DNA follows: TGTGCCAGCAGCTCGGGACAGGGGATCTACGAGCAGTACTTC.

This chain joins TRBV7-3 and TRBJ2-3; the D is unclear. The length of the CDR3 is 15 residues. V was clipped by 2 bases and J by 3 bases, with 12 bases between them. Germline V gene data show CDR1 as SGHTA and CDR2 as FQGTGA. The CDR3 bases are TGTGCCAGCAGCTTAGCCGGTGTGTTTACAGATACGCAGTATTTT. Translating it yields CASSLAGVFTDTQYF.

The V and J genes are TRBV6-5 and TRBJ2-3, with 9 bases matching TRBD2. V trimming: 6 bases; J trimming: 7 bases; junction bases outside the gene matches: 8. The CDR3 has 14 residues. CDR1 MNHEY and CDR2 SVGAGI come from the germline V gene. The CDR3, as DNA: TGTGCCAGCAGGGTCAGCGGGGGGCGGAATACGCAGTATTTT. This gives the protein CASRVSGGRNTQYF.

CDR3 DNA: TGCAGTGCTAGTACTGTTAGCGGGGGCCTAAGCTCCTACGAGCAGTACTTC. Translation: CSASTVSGGLSSYEQYF. The V gene is TRBV20-1, the J gene TRBJ2-7; 9 bases align to TRBD2. CDR3 length equals 17 residues. The V gene end was trimmed by 3 bases and the J gene end by 0 bases; junction bases not matched to a gene: 12. Per the germline V gene, CDR1 is DFQATT and CDR2 is SNEGSKA (reference sequence).

This clone came up once. The genes are TRBV19 and TRBJ2-3; D unresolved. V was clipped by 5 bases and J by 0 bases, with 12 bases between them. CDR3 length: 15 residues. Germline V gene sequence: CDR1 LNHDA, CDR2 SQIVND (reference sequence). The CDR3 reads CASSWSMTSTDTQYF. CDR3 coding DNA: TGTGCCAGTAGTTGGTCCATGACTAGCACAGATACGCAGTATTTT.

The CDR3 loop reads CASSAKQGARTGELFF. The DNA of the CDR3 is TGTGCCAGTAGTGCCAAACAGGGGGCGCGCACCGGGGAGCTGTTTTTT. The chain employs TRBV19 and TRBJ2-2, with TRBD1 identical over 9 bases. V lost 5 bases and J lost 4; bases outside the gene matches: 8. Germline CDR1 is LNHDA and CDR2 is SQIVND (reference sequence). The CDR3 has 16 residues.

The J gene is TRBJ2-7, the V gene TRBV6-5; 7 nucleotides align to TRBD1. V trimming: 5 bases; J trimming: 0 bases; junction bases outside the gene matches: 4. The CDR3 runs to 14 residues. CDR1 is MNHEY and CDR2 is SVGAGI in the germline V gene. CDR3 nucleotides: TGTGCCAGCAGTCCGGACAGGATCTCCTACGAGCAGTACTTC. It yields the protein CASSPDRISYEQYF.

The chain carries TRBV18 and TRBJ1-1; a weak D match, TRBD1 (5 bases). Trimming took off 1 base at V and 2 bases at J, with 11 bases between the two ends. Per the germline V gene, CDR1 is KGHSH and CDR2 is LQKENI. The CDR3 is 15 amino acids. CDR3 region: CASSPQGTDNTEAFF. The CDR3, as DNA: TGTGCCAGCTCACCACAGGGGACGGACAACACTGAAGCTTTCTTT. The full variable domain, its missing parts supplied by reference TRBV18 and TRBJ1-1, is NAGVMQNPRHLVRRRGQEARLRCSPMKGHSHVYWYRQLPEEGLKFMVYLQKENIIDESGMPKERFSAEFPKEGPSILRIQQVVRGDSAAYFCASSPQGTDNTEAFFGQGTRLTVV.

The CDR3 DNA is TGTGCCAGCAGCTTCGAACGGGGGGAGCTGTTTTTT. Encoded protein: CASSFERGELFF. This chain uses TRBV7-9 with TRBJ2-2; D unresolved. CDR1 is SEHNR, CDR2 FQNEAQ, per germline (reference sequence). The CDR3 sequence is 12 residues long. The ends were cut back, 3 bases at V and 8 bases at J, with 7 bases in the middle.

CDR3 DNA: TGTGCTAGTGGTTTGGGCGGCGACAGCCAACAGTTCTTC. Translation gives CASGLGGDSQQFF. V and J are TRBV12-5 and TRBJ2-1, with a tentative D call TRBD1 (5 bases). Germline values: CDR1 LGHNT, CDR2 FRNRAP. Trimming stripped 1 base from V and 13 bases from J, with 14 bases between. This CDR3 has 13 residues.

The rearrangement uses TRBV10-3 and TRBJ2-3; 11 nucleotides align to TRBD1. The germline V gene has CDR1 ENHRY and CDR2 SYGVKD. Trimming took 2 bases from V and 5 from J; bases not matched to a gene: 3. The CDR3 is 15 amino acids. CDR3 in DNA: TGTGCCATCAGTGAGAGGGGACAGGGGGAAGATACGCAGTATTTT. It yields the protein CAISERGQGEDTQYF.

The genes are TRBV5-1 and TRBJ2-5; D is ambiguous. The CDR3 spans 14 residues. V was shortened by 4 bases and J by 1 base, with 11 bases between the two germline ends. Germline values: CDR1 SGHRS, CDR2 YFSETQ. CDR3 protein: CASSPGWVQETQYF. CDR3 nucleotide sequence: TGCGCCAGCAGCCCTGGGTGGGTCCAAGAGACCCAGTACTTC.

V usage is TRBV15 and J usage is TRBJ2-7, with 9 bases lining up with TRBD1. The CDR3 runs to 15 residues. The V gene end was trimmed by 4 bases and the J gene end by 3 bases; junction bases not matched to a gene: 7. CDR1 is LNHNV, CDR2 YYDKDF, per germline (reference sequence). DNA of the CDR3: TGTGCCACCAGCACGGGACAGGGTACCTTCTACGAGCAGTACTTC. The encoded protein is CATSTGQGTFYEQYF.

V and J are TRBV7-2 and TRBJ1-1; D might be TRBD1 (5 bases). CDR1 is SGHTA, CDR2 FQGNSA, per germline. Trimming shortened V by 5 bases and J by 1 base, and 14 bases separated the two germline ends. The CDR3 loop spans 15 amino acids. DNA of the CDR3: TGTGCCAGCAGCAAAATCTGGCAGGGGAACACTGAAGCTTTCTTT. This sequence encodes CASSKIWQGNTEAFF.

Notes on this clone: This sample includes further DNA sequences coding for the same CDR3. The chain recombines TRBV19 with TRBJ1-3; perhaps TRBD1 as D (5 bases). The ends were cut back, 6 bases at V and 2 bases at J, with 8 bases in the middle. CDR1 is LNHDA and CDR2 is SQIVND in the germline V gene (reference sequence). The CDR3 is 13 amino acids. CDR3 loop: CASSQGPGNTIYF. The DNA of the CDR3 is TGTGCCAGTAGCCAGGGCCCTGGAAACACCATATATTTT.

V usage is TRBV4-1 and J usage is TRBJ2-2; D might be TRBD1 or TRBD2, each matching 5 bases. V shed 2 bases and J shed 9 bases, with 10 bases lying between them. The germline V gene has CDR1 MGHRA and CDR2 YSYEKL. The CDR3 is 13 residues long. DNA of the CDR3: TGCGCCAGCAGCCAATGGGGGTACAGGGAGCTGTTTTTT. This translates into CASSQWGYRELFF.

This clone is a singleton in its sample. In DNA form, the CDR3 reads TGTGCCAGCAGCCCTGTAGCGGGGGCTTCGAACACCGGGGAGCTGTTTTTT. This translates into CASSPVAGASNTGELFF. The chain combines TRBV9 with TRBJ2-2, with 9 bases fitting TRBD2. Germline CDR1 is SGDLS and CDR2 is YYNGEE. With V trimmed by 4 bases and J by 0 bases, 7 bases remained unmatched. CDR3 size: 17 residues.

The CDR3 spells CSVGLTTGDYEQYF. In nucleotides, the CDR3 is TGCAGCGTGGGCCTGACCACAGGGGACTACGAGCAGTACTTC. This chain links TRBV29-1 with TRBJ2-7; 7 nucleotides align to TRBD1. The CDR3 is 14 residues long. The V gene end was trimmed by 6 bases and the J gene end by 3 bases; junction bases not matched to a gene: 11. Germline CDR1 and CDR2: SQVTM and ANQGSEA.

The chain has TRBV11-2 and TRBJ2-3; 8 bases align to TRBD1. The germline V gene encodes CDR1 SGHAT and CDR2 FQNNGV. The CDR3 consists of 15 residues. The trim removed 3 bases at V and 3 bases at J, leaving 5 bases unmatched. Written as DNA, the CDR3 is TGTGCCAGCAGCTTCGGACAGGGATATACAGATACGCAGTATTTT. Its translation is CASSFGQGYTDTQYF.

The V and J genes are TRBV1 and TRBJ2-3. TRBV1 is marked as a pseudogene. The CDR3 is 14 residues long. The CDR3 coding sequence is TGCACCAGCAGCCAGGGGGAGCCCACAGATACGCAGTATTTT. Its translation is CTSSQGEPTDTQYF.

The chain is built from TRBV18 and TRBJ2-1; a weak D match, TRBD1 (6 bases). In germline, CDR1 is KGHSH, CDR2 LQKENI. CDR3 length: 13 residues. The V and J ends lost 4 bases and 9 bases respectively, with 13 bases between them. This CDR3 reads CASSLTPGVEQFF. Written as DNA, the CDR3 is TGTGCCAGCTCACTAACACCAGGGGTTGAGCAGTTCTTC.